This T cell receptor (beta chain) came from a study of OX40 agonist ivuxolimab in advanced cancers. Whole-study context: People who had prior anti-PD-1, anti-PD-L1 or anti-CTLA-4 therapy could take part, and about 40% had some. Three patients had partial responses: one hepatocellular carcinoma, two cutaneous melanoma. Overall study findings and caveats: The antigen specificity of the peripheral T cells (those that were expanded) was not determined.

Germline assignment: CDR1 MDHEN and CDR2 SYDVKM. Germline trimming cut 7 bases from V and 5 bases from J; bases unmatched to any gene: 19. CDR3 length equals 18 residues. Turning to this clone: Its antigen is not identified.

Using immunoSEQ multiplex PCR, the repertoire was profiled, and TCRdb retains in-frame clones only, with some absent. The sample has about 48,000 clones, approximately 89% seen once. Peripheral blood came from all dose cohorts at three timepoints. The input for sequencing was CD4+ or CD8+ T cells sorted from blood, taken in a trial of the OX40 agonist ivuxolimab. The TCR comes from an adult with an advanced solid tumor such as melanoma, head and neck, liver or kidney cancer. V gene TRBV28 combines with J gene TRBJ2-5; 10 bases are shared with TRBD2. The CDR3 coding sequence is TGTGCCAGCACCTCTGTAAGGGAGAGCGGGAGGGCCCGGGAGACCCAGTACTTC. This encodes CASTSVRESGRARETQYF.